This T cell receptor beta chain was recovered during a study of blood T cell repertoires in COVID-19. Study-wide context: COVID-19 samples collected from the United States, Italy and Spain covered acute and convalescent phases.

The protocol was immunoSEQ multiplex PCR, while the TCRdb copy is restricted to in-frame clones and leaves out a portion. Here the sample spans 30,000 to 35,000 clones, 82% being singletons. Sample: peripheral blood. The TCR was taken from an elderly man with active or convalescent COVID-19.

In nucleotides, the CDR3 is TGTGCCAGCAGCGCGGACAGGGATGCGGCCAAAAACATTCAGTACTTC. This gives the protein CASSADRDAAKNIQYF. The gene calls are TRBV5-5 and TRBJ2-4; 8 bases match TRBD1. CDR1 is SGHKS, CDR2 YYEKEE, per germline (reference sequence). Trimming cost V 4 bases and J 1 base; bases outside gene matches: 7. The CDR3 contains 16 residues.